The 24 T cell receptor beta chains below all came from one sample that was sequenced in a study of T-cell reconstitution after alpha-beta-depleted transplantation in children. As it was prepared, the TCRbeta library received unique molecular identifiers. In TCRdb, the PCR reads were re-called with MiXCR into one record per CDR3 protein. The sample includes 450,000 to 600,000 distinct CDR3 sequences, 10% of them seen just once. This specimen was PBMCs, taken before TCRalphabeta/CD19-depleted stem cell transplant. The source is a child aged 2 to 10 with inherited bone marrow failure, due to receive a stem cell transplant.

DNA of the CDR3: TGTGCCAGCAGTGGACCCAGTCGGGGGTGGGCCGGGGAGCTGTTTTTT. Translated, it gives CASSGPSRGWAGELFF. The chain is built from TRBV6-1 and TRBJ2-2; D perhaps matches TRBD2 (6 bases). There are 16 residues in the CDR3. V lost 4 bases, J lost 6 bases, and 18 bases lay in between. CDR1 and CDR2 from the germline V gene are MNHNS and SASEGT.

This clonotype came up a few times. V gene TRBV6-2 or TRBV6-3 combines with J gene TRBJ2-5, with D unresolved. In germline, CDR1 is MNHEY, CDR2 SVGEGT. V lost 2 bases and J 7 bases, leaving 11 bases between the germline ends. The CDR3 runs 13 residues. CDR3 DNA sequence: TGTGCCAGCAGTTACCCCCGAATTGCGACCCAGTACTTC. As protein: CASSYPRIATQYF.

This clonotype was detected many times. V is TRBV7-9 and J is TRBJ2-3, with TRBD1 as a possible D gene (6 bases). CDR3 length equals 16 residues. The germline CDR1 and CDR2 sequences are SEHNR and FQNEAQ (reference sequence). Trimming left V 5 bases short and J 14 bases short, with 29 bases between. CDR3 nucleotide sequence: TGTGCCAGCAGCGAAACAGGGAACGTAGGGTCCGAAACGTGGTATTTT. Translation gives CASSETGNVGSETWYF.

This clonotype was recorded a few times. This chain joins TRBV18 and TRBJ1-4; 8 nucleotides align to TRBD1. J was trimmed by 6 bases and V by 3 bases; bases with no gene match: 9. Germline lookup yields CDR1 KGHSH and CDR2 LQKENI. The length of the CDR3 is 16 residues. DNA for the CDR3: TGTGCCAGCTCACCGGCCGGCGGGACAGGCTATGAAAAACTGTTTTTT. Translation: CASSPAGGTGYEKLFF.

This chain uses TRBV5-3 with TRBJ2-1; 10 bases are shared with TRBD2. TRBV5-3 is known as an ORF, though its function is uncertain. The trim removed 7 bases at V and 12 bases at J, leaving 19 bases unmatched. This CDR3 region has 16 residues. The CDR3 spells CARVNSGSGRKDGQFF. CDR3 nucleotides: TGTGCCAGAGTCAATTCCGGTAGCGGGAGGAAAGATGGGCAGTTCTTC.

This chain links TRBV5-1 with TRBJ2-7; 8 bases map to TRBD2. V dropped 6 bases and J dropped 1; count of bases not matched to a gene: 9. CDR3 length: 15 residues. The V gene's germline CDR1 is SGHRS and CDR2 YFSETQ. The DNA of the CDR3 is TGCGCCAGCAACCCAGCGGGAGATGGTTCCTACGAGCAGTACTTC. It yields the protein CASNPAGDGSYEQYF.

This clonotype was counted many times. At one boundary the junction diverges from the germline segment, which might be a read error. This chain uses TRBV5-1 with TRBJ2-1, with 11 bases fitting TRBD2. Germline V gene sequence: CDR1 SGHRS, CDR2 YFSETQ. The CDR3 loop spans 15 amino acids. For the CDR3, the DNA is TGTGCCAGCAGCTGGGGGACTAGCGGATACAATGAGCAGTTCTTC. Translated: CASSWGTSGYNEQFF.

The table lists this clonotype with many counts. This chain uses TRBV6-6 with TRBJ2-2; D unresolved. The CDR3 has 13 residues. V was pared by 2 bases and J by 7 bases, with 8 bases between. CDR1 is MNHNY, CDR2 SVGAGI, per germline (reference sequence). CDR3 protein: CASSYARGGELFF. CDR3 DNA: TGTGCCAGCAGTTACGCCCGTGGCGGGGAGCTGTTTTTT.

This clonotype was counted many times. The rearrangement uses TRBV28 and TRBJ2-1; no clear D. The ends were cut back, 3 bases at V and 7 bases at J, with 10 bases in the middle. The CDR3 covers 13 residues. Germline V gene lookup returns CDR1 MDHEN and CDR2 SYDVKM. The DNA for the CDR3 is TGTGCCAGCAGTTTTCTCGGGCATAATGAGCAGTTCTTC. Its translation: CASSFLGHNEQFF.

This clonotype showed up many times. The genes are TRBV3-1 and TRBJ2-4, with a tentative D call TRBD2 (5 bases). The germline CDR1 and CDR2 sequences are LGHDT and YNNKEL (reference sequence). The CDR3 length is 13 residues. V was pared by 5 bases and J by 9 bases, with 14 bases between. The CDR3 reads CASSVLDGSIQYF. CDR3 nucleotides: TGTGCCAGCAGCGTACTAGATGGGAGCATTCAGTACTTC.

The table lists this clonotype with many counts. This rearrangement joins TRBV27 to TRBJ2-2; 8 bases are shared with TRBD1. V dropped 5 bases and J dropped 6; count of bases not matched to a gene: 5. The CDR3 contains 14 residues. Germline CDR1 and CDR2: MNHEY and SMNVEV (reference sequence). The CDR3 region has the DNA TGTGCCAGCAGTCCTACAGGGGGATCCGGGGAGCTGTTTTTT. It encodes CASSPTGGSGELFF.

This clonotype was counted only a few times. The chain links TRBV7-9 to TRBJ2-4, with 13 nucleotides matching TRBD2. The CDR3 sequence is 16 residues long. CDR1 SEHNR and CDR2 FQNEAQ come from the germline V gene (reference sequence). The V gene end was trimmed by 1 base and the J gene end by 6 bases; junction bases not matched to a gene: 3. DNA of the CDR3: TGTGCCAGCAGCTTAGAGAGGACTAGCGGGAGAAACATTCAGTACTTC. Amino acids: CASSLERTSGRNIQYF.

This clonotype was counted between two and nine times. The J gene is TRBJ2-1, the V gene TRBV24-1; 11 bases are a match to TRBD2. CDR1 and CDR2 (germline): KGHDR, SFDVKD. V was pared by 2 bases and J by 2 bases, with 4 bases of the junction left unmatched. The CDR3 sequence is 17 residues long. The CDR3 spells CATSDWGTSGTYNEQFF. As DNA, the CDR3 is TGTGCCACCAGTGATTGGGGGACTAGCGGCACCTACAATGAGCAGTTCTTC.

This clonotype was recorded many times. V and J are TRBV29-1 and TRBJ2-5, with D possibly being TRBD1 (6 bases). CDR1 is SQVTM, CDR2 ANQGSEA, per germline. V lost 4 bases, J lost 5 bases, and 14 bases lay in between. The CDR3 runs to 13 residues. The CDR3 is CSVGWGPGETQYF. CDR3 nucleotides: TGCAGCGTTGGATGGGGGCCCGGGGAGACCCAGTACTTC.

In its sample, this clonotype was seen many times. The rearrangement joins TRBV4-3 to TRBJ2-1, with D possibly matching TRBD2 (5 bases). The CDR3 is 16 residues long. V dropped 3 bases and J dropped 4 bases, with 16 bases sitting between them. Germline CDR1 is LGHNA and CDR2 is YSLEER. CDR3 DNA sequence: TGCGCCAGCAGCCACGTTGATCGCGGGTCTTACAATGAGCAGTTCTTC. Its translation: CASSHVDRGSYNEQFF.

This clonotype showed up many times. The rearrangement uses TRBV27 and TRBJ2-7, with a tentative D call TRBD1 (6 bases). V lost 2 bases to trimming and J lost 2 bases, with 10 bases between them. Germline-derived CDR1 and CDR2 are MNHEY and SMNVEV (reference sequence). This CDR3 spans 14 amino acids. This CDR3 reads CASSLSYRAYEQYF. CDR3 DNA sequence: TGTGCCAGCAGTTTAAGTTACAGGGCCTACGAGCAGTACTTC.

This clonotype appeared many times. CDR3 in DNA: TGTGCCAGCAGCTTTTCCGGGACTCCGAATGAGCAGTTCTTC. It translates to CASSFSGTPNEQFF. This sequence joins TRBV11-2 and TRBJ2-1; D is possibly TRBD2 (6 bases). This CDR3 is 14 amino acids long. V dropped 3 bases and J dropped 7 bases, with 13 bases sitting between them. Germline values: CDR1 SGHAT, CDR2 FQNNGV. The full variable domain, completed using reference TRBV11-2 and TRBJ2-1, is EAGVAQSPRYKIIEKRQSVAFWCNPISGHATLYWYQQILGQGPKLLIQFQNNGVVDDSQLPKDRFSAERLKGVDSTLKIQPAKLEDSAVYLCASSFSGTPNEQFFGPGTRLTVL.

This clonotype was found once. A much more abundant neighbour one base away suggests this may be a read error. The CDR3 bases are TGCGCCAGCAGCCAAGACACCAGGGGGACCCTCTCCTACGAGCAGTACTTC. Translation gives CASSQDTRGTLSYEQYF. The gene calls are TRBV4-3 and TRBJ2-7, with 7 bases that match TRBD1. The CDR3 is 17 residues long. Germline V gene data show CDR1 as LGHNA and CDR2 as YSLEER. The V and J ends lost 0 bases and 0 bases, in that order; junction bases with no gene match: 8.

The genes are TRBV12-3 or TRBV12-4 and TRBJ2-7; TRBD2 matches 8 bases. Germline trimming cut 6 bases from V and 5 bases from J; bases unmatched to any gene: 12. This CDR3 is built from 15 residues. CDR3 loop: CASRSWAGGVHEQYF. The CDR3 coding sequence is TGTGCCAGCAGATCCTGGGCGGGGGGAGTCCACGAGCAGTACTTC.

This clonotype was counted many times. The chain recombines TRBV29-1 with TRBJ2-1; D possibly corresponds to TRBD2 (5 bases). Germline loops: CDR1 SQVTM, CDR2 ANQGSEA. Trimming cost V 6 bases and J 4 bases, with 22 bases left between them. This CDR3 is built from 16 residues. The CDR3 bases are TGCAGCGTAGTTACAGCGGTAGCGAACTCTTACAATGAGCAGTTCTTC. This sequence encodes CSVVTAVANSYNEQFF.

V is TRBV19 and J is TRBJ2-7; TRBD1 or TRBD2 may be the D gene (5 bases each). The length of the CDR3 is 14 residues. CDR1 LNHDA and CDR2 SQIVND come from the germline V gene (reference sequence). V shed 3 bases and J shed 3 bases, with 12 bases lying between them. The CDR3 spells CASSIPTGRYEQYF. CDR3 DNA sequence: TGTGCCAGTAGTATCCCCACGGGACGCTACGAGCAGTACTTC.

This clonotype was seen ten or more times. The V gene is TRBV4-1, the J gene TRBJ2-7; D may be TRBD1 (6 bases). CDR3 length: 15 amino acids. V dropped 4 bases and J dropped 2 bases, with 15 bases sitting between them. In germline, CDR1 is MGHRA, CDR2 YSYEKL. Here the CDR3 DNA reads TGCGCCAGCAGCCCCGGACAGACTTACACCTACGAGCAGTACTTC. It yields the protein CASSPGQTYTYEQYF.

The V gene is TRBV29-1, the J gene TRBJ2-2, with D possibly being TRBD1 (6 bases). V dropped 4 bases and J dropped 8 bases, with 14 bases sitting between them. CDR1 and CDR2 from the germline V gene are SQVTM and ANQGSEA. The CDR3 totals 13 residues. The CDR3 here is CSVGRRGEGELFF. CDR3 in DNA: TGCAGCGTTGGTCGCAGGGGCGAAGGGGAGCTGTTTTTT.

This clonotype was counted many times. The CDR3, as DNA: TGTGCCAGCAGTTTTTTTCTGCAGGGGATGAACACTGAAGCTTTCTTT. Protein product: CASSFFLQGMNTEAFF. V gene TRBV12-3 or TRBV12-4 combines with J gene TRBJ1-1; tentatively, D is TRBD1 (6 bases). V lost 3 bases and J 0 bases, leaving 14 bases between the germline ends. The length of the CDR3 is 16 residues.